This T cell receptor beta chain was recorded in a study of molecular identifiers for immune sequencing clone quantification. The V gene's germline CDR1 is SGHVS and CDR2 FNYEAQ. V was pared by 3 bases and J by 7 bases, with 4 bases of the junction left unmatched. The CDR3 is 14 amino acids. TCRdb itself ran the PCR reads through MiXCR, one entry per CDR3 protein. The sample lists tens of thousands of distinct CDR3 sequences, approximately 25% seen once, with 1.5% to 2% in the top ten. This clonotype was observed at least ten times. The TCR comes from a human donor in good health. Some libraries in this study had Jurkat cell RNA spiked in. V usage is TRBV7-6 and J usage is TRBJ2-1; TRBD2 matches 9 bases. Sequencing was performed on naive CD8+ T cells from blood, with Jurkat cell RNA spiked in. Subset: FACS-sorted CD8+CD4-CCR7+CD45RA+ naive T cells. DNA for the CDR3: TGTGCCAGCAGCTTGGGCGGGAGGGGAAATGAGCAGTTCTTC. Its protein product is CASSLGGRGNEQFF. Complete variable domain (other parts from reference TRBV7-6 and TRBJ2-1): GAGVSQSPRYKVTKRGQDVALRCDPISGHVSLYWYRQALGQGPEFLTYFNYEAQQDKSGLPNDRFSAERPEGSISTLTIQRTEQRDSAMYRCASSLGGRGNEQFFGPGTRLTVL.